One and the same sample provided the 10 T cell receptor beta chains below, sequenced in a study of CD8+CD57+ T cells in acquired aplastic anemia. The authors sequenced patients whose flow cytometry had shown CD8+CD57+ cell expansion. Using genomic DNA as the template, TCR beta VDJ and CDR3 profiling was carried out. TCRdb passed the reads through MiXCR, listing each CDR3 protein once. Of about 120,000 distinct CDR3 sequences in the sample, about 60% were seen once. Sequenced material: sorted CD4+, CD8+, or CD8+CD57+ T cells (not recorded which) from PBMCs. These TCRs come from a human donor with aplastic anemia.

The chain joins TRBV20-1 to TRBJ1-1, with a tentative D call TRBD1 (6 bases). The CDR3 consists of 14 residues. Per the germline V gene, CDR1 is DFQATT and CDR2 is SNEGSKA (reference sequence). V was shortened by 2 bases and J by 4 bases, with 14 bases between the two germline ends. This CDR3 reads CSARTGTGSTEAFF. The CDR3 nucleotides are TGCAGTGCTAGAACCGGTACAGGGTCCACTGAAGCTTTCTTT.

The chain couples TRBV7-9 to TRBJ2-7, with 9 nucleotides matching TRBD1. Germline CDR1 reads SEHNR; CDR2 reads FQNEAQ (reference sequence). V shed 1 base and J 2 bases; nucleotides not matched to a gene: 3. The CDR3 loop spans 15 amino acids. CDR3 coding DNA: TGTGCCAGCAGCTTAGATCGGGACAGGGCCTACGAGCAGTACTTC. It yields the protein CASSLDRDRAYEQYF.

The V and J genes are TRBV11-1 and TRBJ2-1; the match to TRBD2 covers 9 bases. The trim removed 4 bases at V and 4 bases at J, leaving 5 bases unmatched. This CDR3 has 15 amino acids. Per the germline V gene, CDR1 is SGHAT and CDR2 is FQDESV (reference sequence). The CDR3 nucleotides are TGTGCCAGCAGCTCATCTACTAGCGGGTACAATGAGCAGTTCTTC. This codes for CASSSSTSGYNEQFF.

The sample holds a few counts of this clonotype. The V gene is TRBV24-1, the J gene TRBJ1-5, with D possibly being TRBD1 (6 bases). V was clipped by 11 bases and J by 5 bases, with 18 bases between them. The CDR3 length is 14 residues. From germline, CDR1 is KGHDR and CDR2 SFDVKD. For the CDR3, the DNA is TGTGCCAGCTCAGACAGGACTCCCTATCAGCCCCAGCATTTT. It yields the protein CASSDRTPYQPQHF.

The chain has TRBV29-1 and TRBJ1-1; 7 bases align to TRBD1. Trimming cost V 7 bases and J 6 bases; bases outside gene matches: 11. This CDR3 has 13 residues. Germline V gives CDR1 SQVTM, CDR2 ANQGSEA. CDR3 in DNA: TGCAGCGCCGACGGACAGGTTCAGGCTGAAGCTTTCTTT. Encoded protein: CSADGQVQAEAFF. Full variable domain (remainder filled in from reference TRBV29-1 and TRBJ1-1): SAVISQKPSRDICQRGTSLTIQCQVDSQVTMMFWYRQQPGQSLTLIATANQGSEATYESGFVIDKFPISRPNLTFSTLTVSNMSPEDSSIYLCSADGQVQAEAFFGQGTRLTVV.

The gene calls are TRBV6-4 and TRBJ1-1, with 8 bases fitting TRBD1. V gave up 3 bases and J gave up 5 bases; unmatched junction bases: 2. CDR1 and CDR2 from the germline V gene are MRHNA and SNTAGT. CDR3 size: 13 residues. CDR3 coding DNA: TGTGCCAGCAGTGAGGACAGGGATACTGAAGCTTTCTTT. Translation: CASSEDRDTEAFF.

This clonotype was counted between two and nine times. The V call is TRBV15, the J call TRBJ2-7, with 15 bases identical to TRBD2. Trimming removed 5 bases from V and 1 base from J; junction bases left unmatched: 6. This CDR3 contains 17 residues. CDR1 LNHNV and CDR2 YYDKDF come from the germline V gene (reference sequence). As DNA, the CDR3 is TGTGCCACCAGCGGACCGGGACTAGCGGGAGGTTCCTACGAGCAGTACTTC. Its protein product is CATSGPGLAGGSYEQYF.

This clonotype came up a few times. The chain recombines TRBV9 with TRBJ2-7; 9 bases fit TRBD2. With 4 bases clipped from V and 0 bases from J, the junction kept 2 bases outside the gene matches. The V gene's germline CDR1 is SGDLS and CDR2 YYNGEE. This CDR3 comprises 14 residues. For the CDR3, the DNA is TGTGCCAGCAGCAAGACTAGCGGCTCCTACGAGCAGTACTTC. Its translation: CASSKTSGSYEQYF.

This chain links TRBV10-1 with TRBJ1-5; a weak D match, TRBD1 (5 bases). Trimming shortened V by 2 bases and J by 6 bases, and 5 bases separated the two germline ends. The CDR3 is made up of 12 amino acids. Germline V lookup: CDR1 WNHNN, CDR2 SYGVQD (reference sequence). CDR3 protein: CASSEQGQPQHF. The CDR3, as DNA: TGCGCCAGCAGTGAGCAGGGTCAGCCCCAGCATTTT.

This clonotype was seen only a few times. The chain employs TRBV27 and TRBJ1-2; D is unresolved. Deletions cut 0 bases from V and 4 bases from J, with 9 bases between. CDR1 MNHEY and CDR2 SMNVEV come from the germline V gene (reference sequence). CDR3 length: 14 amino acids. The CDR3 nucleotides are TGTGCCAGCAGTTTATCCCCGTGGAGCTATGGCTACACCTTC. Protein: CASSLSPWSYGYTF.